This TCR beta chain appears in the sequencing data of a study of blood T cells in healthy people across ages (dated by TCRdb to about 2015). With regard to the full study: Template switching captured roughly one uniquely barcoded TCR beta cDNA molecule per two T cells in model experiments. To avoid experimental bias, donors of different ages were spread randomly across the sequencing lanes. Two additional independent replicas of 1 million unique cDNA reads from the same blood draw were analyzed for two donors (one aged 18 to 29 and one aged 80 or older). Age-related changes in TCR beta repertoire diversity were measured in the study by deep sequencing normalized with unique cDNA molecular identifiers. The donors were divided into four age groups: young (average about 16 years), middle-aged (about 40), aged (approximately 62) and long-lived (82). Overall results and qualifications from the work: A strong correlation was found between observed TCR beta diversity and the percentage of naive T cells measured by flow cytometry. Because profiling used bulk unsorted PBMCs, naive and antigen-experienced compartments could not be compared conclusively. Donor CMV infection status was unknown, potentially confounding age-related changes in expanded clonotypes. The long-lived group showed more naive CD4+ T cells, fewer expanded clones and increased TCR diversity than the aged group, suggesting age selection. Estimates of total diversity from one million sequenced T cells were regarded as lower bounds and underestimates. As age increased, observed TCR beta diversity per million T cells dropped in a roughly linear way, and a significant reduction was already evident by age 40.

Systemically healthy Caucasian individuals from Russia, around 39 in total and aged roughly 6 to 100 years, were included as donors. Each donor gave about 9.8 milliliters of peripheral blood, drawn into EDTA-treated Vacutainer tubes. Ficoll-Paque density-gradient centrifugation was used to isolate PBMCs, with at least 7 million per sample. Trizol reagent was used to extract total RNA from PBMCs, with at least 5 micrograms per sample. For every donor, an aliquot of PBMCs went through flow cytometry to measure the percentages of naive CD45RAhigh/CD27high T cells. The library was prepared using 5' RACE. The sequencer listed for this sample is Illumina HiSeq 2500. A second 7 to 11 cycle PCR used a sample-barcoded 5' primer and a J-beta primer mix. A unique molecular identifier was introduced onto each TCR beta cDNA molecule by a template-switch 5' adaptor carrying 12 random nucleotides. At least 2.5 million CDR3-containing paired-end reads were obtained from each sample. The Mint cDNA synthesis kit, primed by a TRBC-specific oligonucleotide, was used to synthesize first-strand cDNA from all RNA. After uracil-DNA glycosylase treatment, a first 18-cycle PCR used universal primers M1SS and BC2_uni_R on all cDNA. In the authors' own workflow: Each sample was normalized by randomly selecting 1 million high-quality reads, each carrying a distinct molecular identifier. Instead of being binned into consensus sequences, reads with shared molecular identifiers were discarded. MiTCR, set to a Q25 quality threshold and the strictest error-elimination algorithm, was used for CDR3 identification, clonotype clustering and error correction. A nonparametric unseen species model with Euler transformation was used to estimate a lower bound on total TCR beta diversity. Using fastp at Q25 and MiXCR, TCRdb reprocessed the public reads and kept productive beta chains. Every CDR3 protein is listed once, alongside the most common genes and DNA of its rows. These V and J calls originate from TCRdb's pipeline instead of the authors' own analysis. The sample has fewer than 1,000,000 distinct CDR3 sequences on record, more than 40% of them singletons. Around 18% of the sample is taken by the ten largest.

With respect to this clonotype: The clone's antigen remains unknown. Base quality data are lacking; no much larger clone is found one base away.

V is clipped by 2 bases and J by 4 bases, and the sequence between their germline boundaries is 8 bases long. The germline V gene yields SGHTA for CDR1 and FQGNSA for CDR2. There are 13 amino acids in the CDR3, from cysteine to phenylalanine inclusive. Of all the DNA, just the CDR3 is kept, 39 bases in frame from base 1. The rearrangement combines TRBV7-2 with TRBJ1-2; the D gene remains uncertain. The origin of this receptor is a man in his 60s in good health. Material: blood. CDR3 protein: CASSLFIGYGYTF. The DNA sequence reads TGTGCCAGCAGCTTATTTATCGGCTATGGCTACACCTTC.